The 21 T cell receptor beta chains listed next were all sequenced from one sample in a study of T cell repertoires in cytomegalovirus infection. From the reads, TCRdb called clonotypes with MiXCR, one entry per CDR3 protein. The sample has hundreds of thousands of distinct CDR3 sequences, about 9.2% seen once. Sequenced sample: PBMCs. All receptors come from a human donor in good health (CMV status not recorded). Some clones in this sample may be carry-over from other donors' samples.

Ten or more counts support this clonotype. The chain carries TRBV7-9 and TRBJ2-4, with unresolved D. Between the trimmed V and J ends, which lost 5 bases and 5 bases, there was a span of 19 bases. Germline V lookup: CDR1 SEHNR, CDR2 FQNEAQ (reference sequence). The CDR3 spans 16 residues. CDR3 residues: CASSPSWGTPQNIQYF. The CDR3 coding sequence is TGTGCCAGCAGCCCTTCGTGGGGAACCCCTCAAAACATTCAGTACTTC.

There are many counts of this clonotype. The gene calls are TRBV28 and TRBJ2-1; tentatively, D is TRBD2 (6 bases). V was cut by 2 bases and J by 6 bases, with 11 bases left in between. Germline V gene lookup returns CDR1 MDHEN and CDR2 SYDVKM. The CDR3 consists of 14 residues. The CDR3: CASSLTSSGNEQFF. The CDR3 DNA reads as TGTGCCAGCAGTTTAACTAGCAGCGGCAATGAGCAGTTCTTC.

Points on this clonotype: One base away lies a much larger clone, so this may be a sequencing read error. The CDR3 sequence: CNATLSAARNEQFF. As DNA, the CDR3 is TGCAATGCTACCCTGTCGGCAGCGCGGAATGAGCAGTTCTTC. The chain has TRBV20-1 and TRBJ2-1; D unresolved. Germline-derived CDR1 and CDR2 are DFQATT and SNEGSKA (reference sequence). The CDR3 has 14 residues.

This clonotype was counted ten times or more. The rearrangement uses TRBV19 and TRBJ2-1, with 8 nucleotides matching TRBD1. From germline, CDR1 is LNHDA and CDR2 SQIVND (reference sequence). This CDR3 has 15 residues. V dropped 0 bases and J dropped 3; count of bases not matched to a gene: 1. CDR3 in amino acids: CASSIDRGLYNEQFF. In DNA, the CDR3 is TGTGCCAGTAGTATAGACAGGGGGCTCTACAATGAGCAGTTCTTC.

This chain links TRBV20-1 with TRBJ2-1, with a possible D match to TRBD2 (6 bases). The V gene's germline CDR1 is DFQATT and CDR2 SNEGSKA (reference sequence). CDR3 length: 16 residues. The V end was cut by 0 bases, the J end by 0 bases, with 12 bases between. CDR3 protein: CSARDFGGISYNEQFF. For the CDR3, the DNA is TGCAGTGCTAGAGATTTTGGGGGGATCTCCTACAATGAGCAGTTCTTC.

This clonotype was picked up many times. This sequence joins TRBV19 and TRBJ2-1; perhaps D is TRBD1 or TRBD2 (5 bases each). The V gene's germline CDR1 is LNHDA and CDR2 SQIVND (reference sequence). The V end lost 5 bases, the J end lost 3 bases, and 14 bases lay between the germline ends. CDR3 length: 15 amino acids. The CDR3 bases are TGTGCCAGTAGTGGGGCCGGACTGGGCTACAATGAGCAGTTCTTC. Encoded protein: CASSGAGLGYNEQFF.

In its sample, this clonotype was seen many times. V gene TRBV6-5 combines with J gene TRBJ2-5, with TRBD1 identical over 9 bases. CDR3 length: 15 residues. Per germline, CDR1 MNHEY and CDR2 SVGAGI. The V segment lost 2 bases and the J segment 4 bases; nucleotides outside the gene matches: 5. CDR3 coding DNA: TGTGCCAGCAGTTACAGATGGACAGGGGCAGAGACCCAGTACTTC. Protein: CASSYRWTGAETQYF.

Ten or more counts support this clonotype. A clone one base away is much larger, so this may be a read error. The CDR3 sequence: CASSFDNEQFF. The CDR3 coding sequence is TGTGCCAGCAGTTTCGACAATGAGCAGTTCTTC. This chain uses TRBV28 with TRBJ2-1; D remains unclear. Germline lookup yields CDR1 MDHEN and CDR2 SYDVKM. The CDR3 is 11 residues long. The V end was cut by 3 bases, the J end by 5 bases, with 2 bases between.

This sequence joins TRBV14 and TRBJ1-6, with no clear D. Germline CDR1 and CDR2: SGHDN and FVKESK. The CDR3 is made up of 13 amino acids. Trimming took off 3 bases at V and 9 bases at J, with 9 bases between the two ends. CDR3 bases: TGTGCCAGCAGCCATTCTAAGGCTTCACCCCTCCACTTT. This gives the protein CASSHSKASPLHF.

A few counts support this clonotype. The V gene is TRBV28, the J gene TRBJ2-7; 13 nucleotides align to TRBD2. V lost 6 bases, J lost 9 bases, and 23 bases stayed unmatched. This CDR3 comprises 19 residues. The germline V gene has CDR1 MDHEN and CDR2 SYDVKM. CDR3: CASSHIVIRLAGGLRGQYV. The DNA of the CDR3 is TGTGCCAGCAGCCACATTGTCATCCGACTAGCGGGGGGCCTACGAGGGCAGTACGTC.

The table lists this clonotype with many counts. The gene calls are TRBV7-9 and TRBJ2-2, with 10 bases matching TRBD1. CDR1 SEHNR and CDR2 FQNEAQ come from the germline V gene (reference sequence). The CDR3 spans 16 residues. Germline trimming cut 5 bases from V and 4 bases from J; bases unmatched to any gene: 7. The CDR3 sequence: CASSTLGQGFTGELFF. As DNA, the CDR3 is TGTGCCAGCAGCACCCTGGGACAGGGGTTCACCGGGGAGCTGTTTTTT.

This clonotype was found many times. The chain employs TRBV7-2 and TRBJ2-7; TRBD1 aligns across 10 bases. The germline CDR1 and CDR2 sequences are SGHTA and FQGNSA. This CDR3 contains 15 residues. The ends lost 3 bases at V and 2 bases at J; junction bases unmatched: 4. As DNA, the CDR3 is TGTGCCAGCAGCTTCCCGGGACAGGGGACCTACGAGCAGTACTTC. It encodes CASSFPGQGTYEQYF.

The chain employs TRBV7-3 and TRBJ1-1; no firm D call. The CDR3 length is 15 residues. Germline values: CDR1 SGHTA, CDR2 FQGTGA. The V end lost 2 bases, the J end lost 3 bases, and 13 bases lay between the germline ends. The CDR3 protein is CASSLPPSIYTEAFF. The CDR3 DNA is TGTGCCAGCAGCTTACCCCCATCAATCTACACTGAAGCTTTCTTT.

This clonotype was observed a few times. The CDR3 sequence: CASSEDRAEDTQYF. Here the CDR3 DNA reads TGTGCCAGCAGTGAGGACAGGGCCGAGGATACGCAGTATTTT. The gene calls are TRBV28 and TRBJ2-3, with TRBD1 identical over 8 bases. Germline CDR1 is MDHEN and CDR2 is SYDVKM. CDR3 length: 14 amino acids. The junction had 7 bases not matched to a gene; V was cut back by 5 bases and J by 6 bases.

This clonotype came up many times. V usage is TRBV29-1 and J usage is TRBJ1-1, with no clear D. V lost 4 bases, J lost 0 bases, and 3 bases lay in between. The CDR3 length is 11 residues. CDR1 is SQVTM, CDR2 ANQGSEA, per germline. The CDR3 sequence is CSVVVNTEAFF. In DNA, the CDR3 is TGCAGCGTTGTAGTGAACACTGAAGCTTTCTTT.

This clonotype was seen a handful of times. The chain carries TRBV29-1 and TRBJ1-5, with 7 bases fitting TRBD1. V lost 6 bases and J lost 4; bases outside the gene matches: 3. Looked up from germline, CDR1 is SQVTM and CDR2 is ANQGSEA. CDR3 length: 12 residues. The CDR3 protein is CSVVTGNQPQHF. CDR3 in DNA: TGCAGCGTCGTGACAGGGAATCAGCCCCAGCATTTT.

This clonotype was observed many times. V gene TRBV5-6 combines with J gene TRBJ2-1, with 8 bases identical to TRBD1. The trim removed 4 bases at V and 5 bases at J, leaving 8 bases unmatched. Per the germline V gene, CDR1 is SGHDT and CDR2 is YYEEEE. CDR3 size: 15 residues. CDR3 loop: CASSLLDREDNEQFF. CDR3 DNA: TGTGCCAGCAGCCTCTTGGACAGGGAGGACAATGAGCAGTTCTTC.

This clonotype was detected many times. The V call is TRBV20-1, the J call TRBJ2-4; D is unclear. Per germline, CDR1 DFQATT and CDR2 SNEGSKA (reference sequence). The V gene lost 0 bases and the J gene lost 0 bases, with 12 bases spanning the gap. This CDR3 contains 16 residues. In DNA form, the CDR3 reads TGCAGTGCTAGAGATACACAGTCTCTAGCCAAAAACATTCAGTACTTC. As protein: CSARDTQSLAKNIQYF.

This clonotype has at least ten counts. This chain links TRBV28 with TRBJ1-4; 7 bases are shared with TRBD1. CDR3 length equals 15 residues. Germline loops: CDR1 MDHEN, CDR2 SYDVKM. The trim removed 5 bases at V and 10 bases at J, leaving 13 bases unmatched. The CDR3 sequence: CASSPGWTQGGKLFF. The CDR3 DNA sequence: TGTGCCAGCAGTCCTGGATGGACCCAGGGGGGAAAACTGTTTTTT. The full variable domain, in which reference TRBV28 and TRBJ1-4 provide the parts outside the CDR3, is DVKVTQSSRYLVKRTGEKVFLECVQDMDHENMFWYRQDPGLGLRLIYFSYDVKMKEKGDIPEGYSVSREKKERFSLILESASTNQTSMYLCASSPGWTQGGKLFFGSGTQLSVL.

This clonotype has ten or more counts. The V call is TRBV28, the J call TRBJ1-2; D perhaps matches TRBD1 (6 bases). Deletions cut 6 bases from V and 0 bases from J, with 17 bases between. CDR1 MDHEN and CDR2 SYDVKM come from the germline V gene. The length of the CDR3 is 16 residues. The CDR3, as DNA: TGTGCCAGCAGACTCGGGGGCAGTAACTCTAACTATGGCTACACCTTC. Translation: CASRLGGSNSNYGYTF.

This clonotype was seen at least ten times. The chain combines TRBV7-9 with TRBJ2-5; tentative D call: TRBD1 (5 bases). The CDR3 has 12 residues. Germline V CDR1 and CDR2: SEHNR, FQNEAQ (reference sequence). The germline V and J ends were trimmed by 7 bases and 2 bases, with 8 bases remaining between them. The CDR3 DNA sequence: TGTGCCAGCACCCGACAGCAAGAGACCCAGTACTTC. Its translation is CASTRQQETQYF. The full variable domain, its missing parts supplied by reference TRBV7-9 and TRBJ2-5, is DTGVSQNPRHKITKRGQNVTFRCDPISEHNRLYWYRQTLGQGPEFLTYFQNEAQLEKSRLLSDRFSAERPKGSFSTLEIQRTEQGDSAMYLCASTRQQETQYFGPGTRLLVL.